These 20 T cell receptor beta chains came from one sample sequenced in a study of blood T cell repertoires in COVID-19. TCRdb's copy holds only in-frame clones and misses some; the assay was immunoSEQ multiplex PCR. The sample lists about 60,000 clones, 60% to 85% seen once, with approximately 24% in the top ten. The sample was peripheral blood. The source is a man aged 50-60 years with active or convalescent COVID-19.

The chain joins TRBV5-1 to TRBJ1-4, with D uncertain. Germline V gene sequence: CDR1 SGHRS, CDR2 YFSETQ. V was cut by 3 bases and J by 11 bases, with 17 bases left in between. The CDR3 covers 14 residues. In DNA form, the CDR3 reads TGCGCCAGCAGCTGGGATCCGGGCGGGGAGAAACTGTTTTTT. As protein: CASSWDPGGEKLFF.

The chain links TRBV10-3 to TRBJ2-3; D not certain. Germline values: CDR1 ENHRY, CDR2 SYGVKD. V was cut by 5 bases and J by 4 bases, with 10 bases left in between. The CDR3 has 13 amino acids. The CDR3 DNA reads as TGTGCCATCAGTCAAGTTAGTGCAGATACGCAGTATTTT. Translation: CAISQVSADTQYF.

V gene TRBV7-2 combines with J gene TRBJ2-1; possible D gene TRBD1, 6 bases. Germline-derived CDR1 and CDR2 are SGHTA and FQGNSA. V lost 2 bases and J 3 bases, leaving 11 bases between the germline ends. The CDR3 spans 15 residues. CDR3 coding DNA: TGTGCCAGCAGCTTACAGGGGCTGATCTACAATGAGCAGTTCTTC. This gives the protein CASSLQGLIYNEQFF. The full variable domain, in which reference TRBV7-2 and TRBJ2-1 provide the parts outside the CDR3, is GAGVSQSPSNKVTEKGKDVELRCDPISGHTALYWYRQSLGQGLEFLIYFQGNSAPDKSGLPSDRFSAERTGGSVSTLTIQRTQQEDSAVYLCASSLQGLIYNEQFFGPGTRLTVL.

The gene calls are TRBV19 and TRBJ1-2; D may be TRBD1 (5 bases). V lost 3 bases and J lost 4, with 15 bases in between. The CDR3 covers 15 residues. CDR1 is LNHDA and CDR2 is SQIVND in the germline V gene (reference sequence). The chain's CDR3 is CASSMKPREGYGYTF. For the CDR3, the DNA is TGTGCCAGTAGTATGAAACCCAGGGAGGGCTATGGCTACACCTTC.

This chain uses TRBV5-1 with TRBJ2-2; possible D gene TRBD1, 6 bases. Trimming removed 0 bases at V and 5 bases at J, with 14 bases between. This CDR3 has 16 amino acids. Germline V gives CDR1 SGHRS, CDR2 YFSETQ. CDR3 nucleotide sequence: TGCGCCAGCAGCTTGGCTTCGACAAGGGGGACCGGGGAGCTGTTTTTT. Encoded protein: CASSLASTRGTGELFF.

The chain links TRBV19 to TRBJ1-5; maybe TRBD1 (6 bases). V was cut by 4 bases and J by 0 bases, with 22 bases left in between. The CDR3 covers 19 residues. CDR1 and CDR2 (germline): LNHDA, SQIVND (reference sequence). This CDR3 is CASSTPLPGRGSSNQPQHF. The CDR3 DNA reads as TGTGCCAGTAGTACTCCCCTTCCGGGCAGGGGAAGTAGCAATCAGCCCCAGCATTTT.

The chain employs TRBV12-5 and TRBJ2-1, with a tentative D call TRBD2 (6 bases). Trimming removed 7 bases at V and 2 bases at J, with 12 bases between. CDR3 size: 14 residues. Germline V gene sequence: CDR1 LGHNT, CDR2 FRNRAP. In DNA form, the CDR3 reads TGTGCTAGTGCCCTCGGGAGCGCCTACAATGAGCAGTTCTTC. Residues: CASALGSAYNEQFF.

The chain recombines TRBV6-5 with TRBJ2-1, with TRBD2 matching 8 bases. V trimming: 0 bases; J trimming: 6 bases; junction bases outside the gene matches: 4. CDR3 length: 15 amino acids. Germline lookup yields CDR1 MNHEY and CDR2 SVGAGI. This chain's CDR3 is CASSYSKLAANEQFF. CDR3 nucleotides: TGTGCCAGCAGTTACTCGAAACTAGCGGCCAATGAGCAGTTCTTC.

J is TRBJ2-2 and V is TRBV30; weak D call: TRBD2 (6 bases). V lost 1 base to trimming and J lost 6 bases, with 9 bases between them. In germline, CDR1 is GTSNPN, CDR2 SVGIG (reference sequence). This CDR3 is built from 13 residues. The CDR3 sequence: CAWSGDFSGELFF. As DNA, the CDR3 is TGTGCCTGGAGTGGGGACTTTTCCGGGGAGCTGTTTTTT.

The chain recombines TRBV9 with TRBJ2-1; 10 bases are shared with TRBD2. Germline V gene lookup returns CDR1 SGDLS and CDR2 YYNGEE. This CDR3 has 14 amino acids. After removal of 7 bases from V and 4 bases from J, the junction contained 5 bases not matched to a gene. This CDR3 reads CASGSGGGYNEQFF. CDR3 DNA sequence: TGTGCCAGCGGGAGCGGGGGGGGGTACAATGAGCAGTTCTTC.

The V call is TRBV10-3, the J call TRBJ2-4, with D possibly matching TRBD2 (5 bases). Looked up from germline, CDR1 is ENHRY and CDR2 is SYGVKD. The CDR3 totals 16 residues. Trimming took off 0 bases at V and 6 bases at J, with 15 bases between the two ends. CDR3 DNA sequence: TGTGCCATCAGTGAGTCATCGGGGAACAGCCGAAACATTCAGTACTTC. Its translation is CAISESSGNSRNIQYF.

This clone was counted once. The rearrangement joins TRBV6-5 to TRBJ2-5; weak D call: TRBD2 (5 bases). The CDR3 loop spans 16 amino acids. CDR1 MNHEY and CDR2 SVGAGI come from the germline V gene. V lost 0 bases and J 4 bases, leaving 15 bases between the germline ends. CDR3 in DNA: TGTGCCAGCAGTTACTCGGCTAGCCTCCGGAGAGAGACCCAGTACTTC. It codes for CASSYSASLRRETQYF.

The sample holds one count of this clone. The chain uses TRBV19 and TRBJ1-5; 8 bases are shared with TRBD1. Germline CDR1 and CDR2: LNHDA and SQIVND (reference sequence). The junction had 6 bases not matched to a gene; V was cut back by 10 bases and J by 4 bases. The CDR3 has 13 amino acids. The CDR3 DNA reads as TGTGCCATCTCAGGGACAGGTAATCAGCCCCAGCATTTT. This translates into CAISGTGNQPQHF.

The chain is built from TRBV7-6 and TRBJ1-4, with D perhaps TRBD1 (5 bases). The germline V and J ends were trimmed by 7 bases and 4 bases, with 16 bases remaining between them. Germline V gene sequence: CDR1 SGHVS, CDR2 FNYEAQ. CDR3 length equals 15 residues. CDR3 sequence reads: CASTLLGGNNEKLFF. DNA of the CDR3: TGTGCCAGCACCCTTCTTGGGGGGAATAATGAAAAACTGTTTTTT.

This sequence joins TRBV10-3 and TRBJ2-7, with D unresolved. V was trimmed by 3 bases and J by 4 bases, leaving 10 bases between them. CDR1 is ENHRY and CDR2 is SYGVKD in the germline V gene. The CDR3 totals 13 residues. The CDR3 nucleotides are TGTGCCATCAGTGATGGCTTCACGTACGAGCAGTACTTC. Its translation: CAISDGFTYEQYF.

The chain employs TRBV30 and TRBJ1-2, with D maybe TRBD1 (5 bases). V dropped 2 bases and J dropped 7 bases, with 14 bases sitting between them. The CDR3 covers 13 residues. In germline, CDR1 is GTSNPN, CDR2 SVGIG (reference sequence). The CDR3 DNA sequence: TGTGCCTGGAGTAAGGGGCGAGCTGGTGGCTACACCTTC. It codes for CAWSKGRAGGYTF.

The rearrangement joins TRBV2 to TRBJ2-1, with 12 bases matching TRBD2. Germline V gene data show CDR1 as SNHLY and CDR2 as FYNNEI. J lost 5 bases, V lost 4 bases, and 6 bases had no gene match. This CDR3 has 16 residues. The chain's CDR3 is CASSAWTSGTNNEQFF. CDR3 DNA sequence: TGTGCCAGCAGTGCCTGGACTAGCGGGACGAACAATGAGCAGTTCTTC.

The rearrangement links TRBV7-9 to TRBJ1-2, with 7 bases identical to TRBD1. CDR1 and CDR2 (germline): SEHNR, FQNEAQ (reference sequence). The CDR3 sequence is 15 residues long. V shed 5 bases, J shed 4 bases, and the junction held 10 bases outside the gene matches. The CDR3 is CASSTRQGGGYGYTF. Here the CDR3 DNA reads TGTGCCAGCAGCACGCGACAGGGAGGCGGCTATGGCTACACCTTC.

The chain carries TRBV11-2 and TRBJ1-1; 7 positions match TRBD1. CDR3 length equals 13 residues. CDR1 is SGHAT, CDR2 FQNNGV, per germline. The junction had 4 bases not matched to a gene; V was cut back by 3 bases and J by 6 bases. The CDR3 is CASSFEGAAEAFF. CDR3 nucleotide sequence: TGTGCCAGCAGCTTTGAGGGGGCTGCTGAAGCTTTCTTT.

This clone was seen only a few times. The chain has TRBV24-1 and TRBJ2-3; 8 bases line up with TRBD1. After removal of 4 bases from V and 1 base from J, the junction contained 9 bases not matched to a gene. Germline lookup yields CDR1 KGHDR and CDR2 SFDVKD. The CDR3 spans 17 residues. The CDR3 spells CATSDIGTGQGTDTQYF. Here the CDR3 DNA reads TGTGCCACCAGTGACATAGGGACAGGTCAGGGCACAGATACGCAGTATTTT.